The present TCR beta chain was sequenced within a study of Tregs in tolerant kidney transplant recipients. General study points: This study did not directly address biological reproducibility. Few patients were studied, so findings need validation in larger groups. Activated donor B cell expansion appeared to reveal the most relevant donor-specific TCRbeta repertoire.

Sequencing was performed with immunoSEQ multiplex PCR; in TCRdb, only in-frame clones are kept and a portion is missing. The sample contains 90,000 to 150,000 clones, about 91% of which appear only once. A remark on this clone: The antigen is not known.

Thawed PBMCs were FACS-sorted into unstimulated CD4+CD25+CD127- regulatory T cells, CD4+CD25- non-regulatory cells, CD4 and CD8 cells. CDR1 is SEHNR and CDR2 is FQNEAQ in the germline V gene (reference sequence). This CDR3 has 14 amino acids. V lost 4 bases, J lost 0 bases, and 7 bases lay in between. V usage is TRBV7-9 and J usage is TRBJ2-1, with a weak D call TRBD2 (6 bases). The sequenced material came from CD4+ T cells from blood. The receptor was derived from a human donor in good health. CDR3 coding DNA: TGTGCCAGCAGCTGGGGGGACTCCTACAATGAGCAGTTCTTC. Translation: CASSWGDSYNEQFF. The full variable domain, with the rest looked up from reference TRBV7-9 and TRBJ2-1, is DTGVSQNPRHKITKRGQNVTFRCDPISEHNRLYWYRQTLGQGPEFLTYFQNEAQLEKSRLLSDRFSAERPKGSFSTLEIQRTEQGDSAMYLCASSWGDSYNEQFFGPGTRLTVL.